The 7 T cell receptor beta chains presented below share a single source sample, sequenced in a study of blood T cell repertoires in COVID-19. The table came from immunoSEQ multiplex PCR; TCRdb's copy has only in-frame clones and leaves some out. This sample carries 100,000 to 150,000 clones, 75% to 90% of them seen once, and the ten largest clones take around 3.3%. Sequenced sample: peripheral blood. Receptors were obtained from an elderly woman with COVID-19, enrolled during active disease.

The chain is built from TRBV28 and TRBJ2-1, with 14 bases lining up with TRBD2. Losses at the gene ends were 5 bases for V and 7 bases for J; bases not matched to a gene: 13. Looked up from germline, CDR1 is MDHEN and CDR2 is SYDVKM. The CDR3 length is 18 residues. CDR3 sequence: CASSRVIGTSGRVNEQFF. For the CDR3, the DNA is TGTGCCAGCAGTCGGGTGATTGGGACTAGCGGGAGAGTTAATGAGCAGTTCTTC.

The V call is TRBV14, the J call TRBJ2-1; D perhaps matches TRBD2 (6 bases). Between the trimmed V and J ends, which lost 0 bases and 12 bases, there was a span of 12 bases. This CDR3 has 13 amino acids. Germline CDR1 SGHDN, CDR2 FVKESK. CDR3 region: CASSQDLRGGQFF. The CDR3 nucleotides read TGTGCCAGCAGCCAAGATTTGCGGGGAGGGCAGTTCTTC.

The chain employs TRBV9 and TRBJ2-1; 9 bases agree with TRBD1. V shed 4 bases and J 9 bases; nucleotides not matched to a gene: 8. The CDR3 contains 14 residues. In germline, CDR1 is SGDLS, CDR2 YYNGEE. DNA of the CDR3: TGTGCCAGCAGCTCAGGGACAGGGTTTAGTGAGCAGTTCTTC. Translation gives CASSSGTGFSEQFF.

CDR3 in amino acids: CASSATGGSPNIQYF. The CDR3 DNA follows: TGTGCCAGCAGTGCCACAGGGGGCTCCCCGAACATTCAGTACTTC. The gene calls are TRBV2 and TRBJ2-4; 9 bases line up with TRBD1. Germline V gives CDR1 SNHLY, CDR2 FYNNEI. V gave up 4 bases and J gave up 7 bases; unmatched junction bases: 8. CDR3 length equals 15 residues.

This clone occurred once. This sequence joins TRBV19 and TRBJ2-3; TRBD2 agrees at 10 bases. This CDR3 contains 16 residues. The trim removed 3 bases at V and 0 bases at J, leaving 3 bases unmatched. Germline-derived CDR1 and CDR2 are LNHDA and SQIVND (reference sequence). CDR3 sequence reads: CASSILTSGSTDTQYF. As DNA, the CDR3 is TGTGCCAGTAGTATCCTGACTAGCGGGAGCACAGATACGCAGTATTTT.

This clone was detected only once. The rearrangement uses TRBV28 and TRBJ2-5; a possible D gene is TRBD2 (5 bases). The V end was cut by 5 bases, the J end by 2 bases, with 12 bases between. Germline V gene data show CDR1 as MDHEN and CDR2 as SYDVKM. The CDR3 totals 14 residues. The chain's CDR3 is CASSVRGSQETQYF. DNA for the CDR3: TGTGCCAGCAGTGTCCGGGGAAGTCAAGAGACCCAGTACTTC.

V is TRBV5-6 and J is TRBJ2-1; 8 nucleotides line up with TRBD1. CDR3 length: 16 residues. The germline V gene encodes CDR1 SGHDT and CDR2 YYEEEE. With 1 base clipped from V and 1 base from J, the junction kept 4 bases outside the gene matches. DNA for the CDR3: TGTGCCAGCAGCTTGCGACAGGGGATTTCCTACAATGAGCAGTTCTTC. Translating gives CASSLRQGISYNEQFF.